Presented here are 31 T cell receptor beta chains from one specimen sequenced in a study of beta chain features in type 1 diabetes. Study-wide results and limits: In all four CD4+ subsets, TCRB CDR3 length was significantly, moderately reduced in type 1 diabetes.

The investigators reverse transcribed all of the isolated RNA, so they sequenced expressed TCRB transcripts. Assay: immunoSEQ multiplex PCR; the TCRdb copy retains only in-frame clones and omits some. The data hold about 700,000 clones, with roughly 13% observed a single time. The antigens for these receptors are not known. The sample comprised naive CD4+ T cells from blood. These receptors were taken from a man aged 18 to 29 with type 1 diabetes.

The sample holds a few counts of this clone. The CDR3 nucleotides are TGTGCCAGCAGCCAGAACAGGGCTGGGACAGATACGCAGTATTTT. Residues: CASSQNRAGTDTQYF. V usage is TRBV7-9 and J usage is TRBJ2-3; tentative D call: TRBD1 (6 bases). There are 15 residues in the CDR3. Germline loops: CDR1 SEHNR, CDR2 FQNEAQ (reference sequence). The V gene lost 5 bases and the J gene lost 3 bases, with 15 bases spanning the gap.

This clone was counted a few times. The gene calls are TRBV7-3 and TRBJ2-5, with D possibly TRBD1 on 5 matching bases. Germline V CDR1 and CDR2: SGHTA, FQGTGA. V was cut by 5 bases and J by 5 bases, with 12 bases left in between. This CDR3 is built from 13 residues. Written as DNA, the CDR3 is TGTGCCAGCAGCAAAGGGGTGGTTGAGACCCAGTACTTC. This translates into CASSKGVVETQYF.

The V call is TRBV6-5, the J call TRBJ2-5; a possible D gene is TRBD1 (6 bases). V lost 0 bases and J lost 1, with 9 bases in between. This CDR3 has 15 amino acids. Germline CDR1 is MNHEY and CDR2 is SVGAGI. CDR3 DNA sequence: TGTGCCAGCAGTTACTCACGGACAGCCCAAGAGACCCAGTACTTC. It translates to CASSYSRTAQETQYF.

The J gene is TRBJ1-5, the V gene TRBV12-5, with D hard to call. With 2 bases removed from V and 4 bases from J, the gap between germline ends came to 18 bases. The CDR3 loop spans 17 amino acids. The germline gives CDR1 LGHNT, CDR2 FRNRAP. The CDR3 is CASGLLWTEGGNQPQHF. The CDR3 DNA is TGTGCTAGTGGTTTGTTGTGGACGGAGGGAGGGAATCAGCCCCAGCATTTT.

The chain employs TRBV18 and TRBJ2-7; 8 bases align to TRBD1. The CDR3 has 15 residues. CDR1 is KGHSH, CDR2 LQKENI, per germline. With V trimmed by 3 bases and J by 0 bases, 4 bases remained unmatched. In nucleotides, the CDR3 is TGTGCCAGCTCACCCCAGACAGGGGTCTCCTACGAGCAGTACTTC. Residues: CASSPQTGVSYEQYF.

A word on this clone: This same CDR3 is encoded by further DNA sequences in the sample. The chain has TRBV7-9 and TRBJ2-5; D gene uncertain. Germline CDR1 and CDR2: SEHNR and FQNEAQ (reference sequence). The CDR3 has 12 amino acids. Trimming left V 1 base short and J 5 bases short, with 5 bases between. CDR3 residues: CASSLVAETQYF. The CDR3 DNA is TGTGCCAGCAGCTTAGTTGCGGAGACCCAGTACTTC.

V gene TRBV27 combines with J gene TRBJ1-1; D is perhaps TRBD1 (6 bases). CDR3 size: 15 residues. Between the trimmed V and J ends, which lost 0 bases and 5 bases, there was a span of 13 bases. Germline V lookup: CDR1 MNHEY, CDR2 SMNVEV (reference sequence). The CDR3 loop is CASSLSPGVRTEAFF. The CDR3 DNA is TGTGCCAGCAGTTTATCGCCAGGGGTGAGAACTGAAGCTTTCTTT.

The rearrangement links TRBV29-1 to TRBJ1-1, with D tentatively TRBD1 (6 bases). The V end was cut by 3 bases, the J end by 3 bases, with 11 bases between. This CDR3 has 13 amino acids. Germline V CDR1 and CDR2: SQVTM, ANQGSEA. The CDR3 spells CSVELGGDTEAFF. The CDR3 DNA sequence: TGCAGCGTTGAGCTGGGGGGCGACACTGAAGCTTTCTTT.

This clone has just a few counts. V gene TRBV18 combines with J gene TRBJ1-2, with D perhaps TRBD1 (6 bases). The CDR3 is 15 amino acids. CDR1 and CDR2 (germline): KGHSH, LQKENI. V was cut by 0 bases and J by 2 bases, with 10 bases left in between. CDR3 amino acids: CASSPPAGENYGYTF. CDR3 nucleotides: TGTGCCAGCTCACCACCGGCAGGGGAAAACTATGGCTACACCTTC.

The V gene is TRBV7-9, the J gene TRBJ2-2; D gene unclear. The V end was cut by 1 base, the J end by 0 bases, with 9 bases between. The CDR3 has 16 amino acids. Germline V lookup: CDR1 SEHNR, CDR2 FQNEAQ (reference sequence). This CDR3 is CASSLGNTANTGELFF. The CDR3 nucleotides read TGTGCCAGCAGCTTAGGGAACACCGCGAACACCGGGGAGCTGTTTTTT. The variable domain in full, completed from reference TRBV7-9 and TRBJ2-2, reads DTGVSQNPRHKITKRGQNVTFRCDPISEHNRLYWYRQTLGQGPEFLTYFQNEAQLEKSRLLSDRFSAERPKGSFSTLEIQRTEQGDSAMYLCASSLGNTANTGELFFGEGSRLTVL.

This chain joins TRBV5-4 and TRBJ1-2; D is ambiguous. Germline lookup yields CDR1 SGHNT and CDR2 YYREEE (reference sequence). CDR3 length: 14 amino acids. V was cut by 0 bases and J by 0 bases, with 6 bases left in between. CDR3 residues: CASSLDGTNYGYTF. CDR3 DNA sequence: TGTGCCAGCAGCTTGGACGGTACTAACTATGGCTACACCTTC.

CDR3 region: CASSSYFGGGEQYF. CDR3 coding DNA: TGTGCCAGCAGTTCGTATTTTGGAGGGGGCGAGCAGTACTTC. The V call is TRBV7-9, the J call TRBJ2-7, with D perhaps given as TRBD1 or TRBD2 (6 bases each). CDR1 is SEHNR, CDR2 FQNEAQ, per germline (reference sequence). This CDR3 is built from 14 residues. V gave up 6 bases and J gave up 6 bases, with 18 bases separating them.

For the CDR3, the DNA is TGTGCCAGCAGTTTCACAGGGGATGAGCAGTTCTTC. Translation: CASSFTGDEQFF. The gene calls are TRBV6-1 and TRBJ2-1, with 7 bases fitting TRBD1. The V segment lost 5 bases and the J segment 8 bases; nucleotides outside the gene matches: 3. Germline V gene sequence: CDR1 MNHNS, CDR2 SASEGT. The CDR3 totals 12 residues.

This clone turned up a few times. This chain uses TRBV6-1 with TRBJ2-1; D is ambiguous. This CDR3 has 17 amino acids. Germline V CDR1 and CDR2: MNHNS, SASEGT. V lost 1 base and J lost 0, with 13 bases in between. The CDR3 sequence: CASSEGQHYSSYNEQFF. The CDR3 DNA reads as TGTGCCAGCAGTGAAGGCCAACACTACTCCTCCTACAATGAGCAGTTCTTC.

V usage is TRBV6-5 and J usage is TRBJ2-7; 9 positions agree with TRBD2. Trimming at V came to 2 bases and at J to 6 bases, leaving 5 bases not matched to a gene. Germline V gene sequence: CDR1 MNHEY, CDR2 SVGAGI. The CDR3 totals 14 residues. Written as DNA, the CDR3 is TGTGCCAGCAGTTACGGGACTAGCCTGGCCGAGCAGTACTTC. Its protein is CASSYGTSLAEQYF.

This clone was observed a handful of times. The rearrangement links TRBV20-1 to TRBJ1-2; no definite D call. Germline-derived CDR1 and CDR2 are DFQATT and SNEGSKA (reference sequence). This CDR3 has 10 residues. The V and J ends lost 4 bases and 5 bases respectively, with 5 bases between them. CDR3 nucleotides: TGCAGTGCTACTGATTATGGCTACACCTTC. Amino acid sequence: CSATDYGYTF.

This clone has more than one count but fewer than ten. The rearrangement joins TRBV6-5 to TRBJ2-7; 7 bases map to TRBD1. This CDR3 has 14 amino acids. Germline CDR1 reads MNHEY; CDR2 reads SVGAGI. V trimming: 6 bases; J trimming: 5 bases; junction bases outside the gene matches: 10. The CDR3, as DNA: TGTGCCAGCAGCCCCCTGACAGGGAACCACGAGCAGTACTTC. Translation: CASSPLTGNHEQYF.

The chain joins TRBV7-2 to TRBJ1-1, with D unresolved. The V and J ends lost 3 bases and 6 bases respectively, with 8 bases between them. Germline CDR1 and CDR2: SGHTA and FQGNSA. This CDR3 is built from 12 residues. The CDR3 is CASSFRAAEAFF. The CDR3 bases are TGTGCCAGCAGCTTTAGAGCGGCTGAAGCTTTCTTT. The full variable domain, with the rest looked up from reference TRBV7-2 and TRBJ1-1, is GAGVSQSPSNKVTEKGKDVELRCDPISGHTALYWYRQSLGQGLEFLIYFQGNSAPDKSGLPSDRFSAERTGGSVSTLTIQRTQQEDSAVYLCASSFRAAEAFFGQGTRLTVV.

In its sample, this clone was seen a few times. In DNA, the CDR3 is TGTGCCAGCAGCTTAGTAGCGGTGAACACTGAAGCTTTCTTT. Its translation: CASSLVAVNTEAFF. V and J are TRBV7-2 and TRBJ1-1; D not certain. This CDR3 spans 14 amino acids. Between the trimmed V and J ends, which lost 1 base and 0 bases, there was a span of 6 bases. The germline gives CDR1 SGHTA, CDR2 FQGNSA. Using reference TRBV7-2 and TRBJ1-1 for the parts outside the CDR3, the full variable domain is GAGVSQSPSNKVTEKGKDVELRCDPISGHTALYWYRQSLGQGLEFLIYFQGNSAPDKSGLPSDRFSAERTGGSVSTLTIQRTQQEDSAVYLCASSLVAVNTEAFFGQGTRLTVV.

This clone turned up a few times. The chain links TRBV6-6 to TRBJ2-7; D possibly corresponds to TRBD2 (6 bases). V gave up 6 bases and J gave up 6 bases, with 18 bases separating them. This CDR3 region has 14 residues. Germline CDR1 reads MNHNY; CDR2 reads SVGAGI (reference sequence). DNA for the CDR3: TGTGCCAGCAGAAAAGTGGGGGGAGGATCCGAGCAGTACTTC. It translates to CASRKVGGGSEQYF.

This clone was detected only a few times. The chain links TRBV2 to TRBJ2-1; D gene unclear. Per the germline V gene, CDR1 is SNHLY and CDR2 is FYNNEI. The CDR3 consists of 13 residues. Trimming stripped 6 bases from V and 12 bases from J, with 18 bases between. The CDR3 protein is CASSLDSTLGQFF. CDR3 nucleotides: TGTGCCAGCAGCTTAGACTCGACACTGGGGCAGTTCTTC.

This chain joins TRBV18 and TRBJ2-1; 10 nucleotides agree with TRBD2. In germline, CDR1 is KGHSH, CDR2 LQKENI. J lost 4 bases, V lost 0 bases, and 3 bases had no gene match. This CDR3 contains 16 residues. CDR3: CASSPPSGGVYNEQFF. CDR3 sequence (DNA): TGTGCCAGCTCACCACCGAGCGGGGGGGTGTACAATGAGCAGTTCTTC.

This clone was counted only a few times. The DNA for the CDR3 is TGTGCCAGCAGCCTGACAGAGATTAATGAAAAACTGTTTTTT. Encoded protein: CASSLTEINEKLFF. This chain links TRBV7-9 with TRBJ1-4, with a weak D call TRBD1 (5 bases). Trimming took 5 bases from V and 4 from J, leaving 11 bases between them. From germline, CDR1 is SEHNR and CDR2 FQNEAQ (reference sequence). The CDR3 loop spans 14 amino acids.

This clone was recorded a few times. The genes are TRBV19 and TRBJ2-7; D ambiguous. In germline, CDR1 is LNHDA, CDR2 SQIVND (reference sequence). V dropped 1 base and J dropped 6 bases, with 13 bases sitting between them. The CDR3 sequence is 14 residues long. DNA of the CDR3: TGTGCCAGTAGTATAGTCCAAGAGACACGCGAGCAGTACTTC. Protein: CASSIVQETREQYF. The full variable domain, completed using reference TRBV19 and TRBJ2-7, is DGGITQSPKYLFRKEGQNVTLSCEQNLNHDAMYWYRQDPGQGLRLIYYSQIVNDFQKGDIAEGYSVSREKKESFPLTVTSAQKNPTAFYLCASSIVQETREQYFGPGTRLTVT.

The chain combines TRBV6-1 with TRBJ2-1, with D possibly matching TRBD1 (6 bases). Germline V lookup: CDR1 MNHNS, CDR2 SASEGT. V lost 0 bases and J lost 6, with 18 bases in between. CDR3 length: 17 residues. Written as DNA, the CDR3 is TGTGCCAGCAGTGAAGCGTCGGACAGAGATCTATCCAATGAGCAGTTCTTC. As protein: CASSEASDRDLSNEQFF.

This clone appeared a few times. The CDR3 DNA is TGTGCCTGGGGGGGGATCTACGAGCAGTACTTC. Amino acid sequence: CAWGGIYEQYF. This chain links TRBV30 with TRBJ2-7; the D gene is possibly TRBD2 (6 bases). The CDR3 extends over 11 amino acids. The germline V gene encodes CDR1 GTSNPN and CDR2 SVGIG (reference sequence). V was cut by 5 bases and J by 3 bases, with 8 bases left in between.

V is TRBV29-1 and J is TRBJ2-6, with D maybe TRBD1 (6 bases). The CDR3 spans 14 residues. Germline V gene lookup returns CDR1 SQVTM and CDR2 ANQGSEA. The V end lost 6 bases, the J end lost 2 bases, and 11 bases lay between the germline ends. The DNA for the CDR3 is TGCAGCGTGGAGGACAGTACTGGGGCCAACGTCCTGACTTTC. Residues: CSVEDSTGANVLTF.

The sample holds a few counts of this clone. The rearrangement links TRBV10-3 to TRBJ2-5, with a weak D call TRBD1 (6 bases). V shed 2 bases and J shed 3 bases, with 10 bases lying between them. CDR3 length: 14 residues. Germline V gene sequence: CDR1 ENHRY, CDR2 SYGVKD. In DNA, the CDR3 is TGTGCCATCAGTGAGCAAGGGGGTAAAGAGACCCAGTACTTC. This translates into CAISEQGGKETQYF.

This clone was observed a handful of times. The chain links TRBV7-2 to TRBJ2-1; TRBD1 is a possible D gene (5 bases). Trimming cost V 5 bases and J 8 bases, with 22 bases left between them. Germline V lookup: CDR1 SGHTA, CDR2 FQGNSA. The CDR3 runs 16 residues. The CDR3 reads CASSPLRQSFSDEQFF. The DNA for the CDR3 is TGTGCCAGCAGCCCCCTTCGACAGAGCTTTTCGGATGAGCAGTTCTTC.

This clone was seen more than once but under ten times. The V and J genes are TRBV30 and TRBJ2-6; D perhaps matches TRBD2 (5 bases). The germline gives CDR1 GTSNPN, CDR2 SVGIG (reference sequence). Deletions cut 2 bases from V and 2 bases from J, with 10 bases between. CDR3 length: 15 residues. CDR3 in DNA: TGTGCCTGGAGTTCGGGGTTAGCTGGGGCCAACGTCCTGACTTTC. Amino acids: CAWSSGLAGANVLTF.

CDR3 nucleotides: TGTGCCAGCAGTTACTCGTTTACAGGGGGCACAGATACGCAGTATTTT. Translated: CASSYSFTGGTDTQYF. This rearrangement joins TRBV6-5 to TRBJ2-3; 7 positions match TRBD1. Trimming removed 0 bases from V and 1 base from J; junction bases left unmatched: 4. Germline V gives CDR1 MNHEY, CDR2 SVGAGI. The CDR3 consists of 16 residues.